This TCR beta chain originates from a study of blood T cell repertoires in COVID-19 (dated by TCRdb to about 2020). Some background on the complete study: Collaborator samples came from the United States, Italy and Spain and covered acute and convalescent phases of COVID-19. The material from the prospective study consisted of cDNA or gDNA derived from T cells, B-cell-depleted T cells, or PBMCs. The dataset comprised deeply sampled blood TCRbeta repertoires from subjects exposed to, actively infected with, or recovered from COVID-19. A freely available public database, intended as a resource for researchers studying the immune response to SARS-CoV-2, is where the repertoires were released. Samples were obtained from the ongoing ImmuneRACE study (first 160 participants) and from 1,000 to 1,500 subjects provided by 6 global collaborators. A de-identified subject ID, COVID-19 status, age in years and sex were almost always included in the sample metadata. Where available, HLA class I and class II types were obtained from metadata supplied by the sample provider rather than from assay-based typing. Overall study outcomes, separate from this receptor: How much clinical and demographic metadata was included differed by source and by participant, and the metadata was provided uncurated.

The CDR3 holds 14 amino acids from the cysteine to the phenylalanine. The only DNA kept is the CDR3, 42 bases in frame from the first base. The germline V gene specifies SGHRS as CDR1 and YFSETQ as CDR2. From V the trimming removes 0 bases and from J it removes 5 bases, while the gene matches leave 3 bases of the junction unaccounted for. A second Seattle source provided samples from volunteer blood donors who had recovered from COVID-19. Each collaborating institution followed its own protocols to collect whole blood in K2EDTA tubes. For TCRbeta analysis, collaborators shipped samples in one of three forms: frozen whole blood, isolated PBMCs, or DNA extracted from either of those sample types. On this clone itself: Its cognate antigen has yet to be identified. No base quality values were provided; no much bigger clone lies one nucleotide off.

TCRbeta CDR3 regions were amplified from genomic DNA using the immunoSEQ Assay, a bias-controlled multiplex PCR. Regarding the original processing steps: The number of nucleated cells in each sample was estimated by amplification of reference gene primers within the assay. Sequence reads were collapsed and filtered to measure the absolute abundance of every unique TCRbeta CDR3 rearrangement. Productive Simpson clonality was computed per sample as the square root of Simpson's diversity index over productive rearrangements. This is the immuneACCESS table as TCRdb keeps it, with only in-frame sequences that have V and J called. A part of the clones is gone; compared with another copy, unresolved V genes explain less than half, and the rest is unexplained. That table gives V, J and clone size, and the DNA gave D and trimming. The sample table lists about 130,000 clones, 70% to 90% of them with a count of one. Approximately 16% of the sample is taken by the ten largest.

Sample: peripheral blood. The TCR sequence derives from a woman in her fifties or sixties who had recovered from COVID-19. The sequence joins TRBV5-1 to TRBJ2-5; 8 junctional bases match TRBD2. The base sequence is TGCGCCAGCAGCTTGGAGGCTAGCGGGGAGACCCAGTACTTC. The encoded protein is CASSLEASGETQYF.